This TCR beta chain was captured in a study of T-cell reconstitution after alpha-beta-depleted transplantation in children. Researchers prepared the TCRbeta library using unique molecular identifiers, the study reports. TCRdb passed the PCR reads through MiXCR, listing each CDR3 protein once. The sample holds around 230,000 distinct CDR3 sequences, more than 15% seen once. Study results and limitations: T-cell counts and diversity at one year following transplant were attributed mainly to newly produced T cells.

CDR1 SGHRS and CDR2 YFSETQ come from the germline V gene. J lost 4 bases, V lost 4 bases, and 3 bases had no gene match. The CDR3 length is 14 residues. Regarding this clonotype: As yet, its antigen is unknown.

Sequences were derived from PBMCs, mostly from graft donor cells, sampled 360 days after TCRalphabeta/CD19-depleted stem cell transplant. The chain joins TRBV5-1 to TRBJ2-3, with 10 bases identical to TRBD1. The receptor's source is a male patient between 2 and 10 years old who had a stem cell transplant for acute lymphoblastic leukemia, so the T cells may come from the graft donor. CDR3 bases: TGCGCCAGCAGCCCGGGGACAGGGGCAGATACGCAGTATTTT. As protein: CASSPGTGADTQYF. Full variable domain (remainder filled in from reference TRBV5-1 and TRBJ2-3): KAGVTQTPRYLIKTRGQQVTLSCSPISGHRSVSWYQQTPGQGLQFLFEYFSETQRNKGNFPGRFSGRQFSNSRSEMNVSTLELGDSALYLCASSPGTGADTQYFGPGTRLTVL.